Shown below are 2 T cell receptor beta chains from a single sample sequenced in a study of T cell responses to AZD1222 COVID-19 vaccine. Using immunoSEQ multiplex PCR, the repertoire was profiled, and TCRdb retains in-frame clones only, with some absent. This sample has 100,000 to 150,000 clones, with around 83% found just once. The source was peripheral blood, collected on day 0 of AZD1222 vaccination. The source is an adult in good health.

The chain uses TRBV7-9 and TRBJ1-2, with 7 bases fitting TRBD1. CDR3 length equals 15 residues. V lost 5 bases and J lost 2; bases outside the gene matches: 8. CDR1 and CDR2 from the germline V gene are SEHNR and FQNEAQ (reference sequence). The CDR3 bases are TGTGCCAGCAGCCCATCGGGACAGCAGAACTATGGCTACACCTTC. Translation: CASSPSGQQNYGYTF.

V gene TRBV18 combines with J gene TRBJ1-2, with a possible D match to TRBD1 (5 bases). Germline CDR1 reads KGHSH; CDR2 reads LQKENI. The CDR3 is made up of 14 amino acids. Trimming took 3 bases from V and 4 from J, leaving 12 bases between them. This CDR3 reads CASSPWTNSYGYTF. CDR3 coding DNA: TGTGCCAGCTCACCCTGGACAAACAGCTATGGCTACACCTTC.